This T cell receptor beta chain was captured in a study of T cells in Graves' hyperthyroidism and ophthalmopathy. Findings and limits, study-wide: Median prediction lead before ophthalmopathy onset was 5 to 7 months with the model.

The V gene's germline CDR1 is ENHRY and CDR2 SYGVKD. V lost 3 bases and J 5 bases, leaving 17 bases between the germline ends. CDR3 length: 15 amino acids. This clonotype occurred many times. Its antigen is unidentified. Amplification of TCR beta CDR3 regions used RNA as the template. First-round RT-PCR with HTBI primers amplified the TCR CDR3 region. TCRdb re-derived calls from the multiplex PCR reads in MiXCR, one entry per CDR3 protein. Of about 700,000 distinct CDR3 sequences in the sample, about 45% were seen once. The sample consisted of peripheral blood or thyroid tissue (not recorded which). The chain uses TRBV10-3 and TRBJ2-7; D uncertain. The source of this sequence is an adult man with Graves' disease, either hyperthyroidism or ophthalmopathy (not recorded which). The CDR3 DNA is TGTGCCATCAGTGAAGTCGGGTCGCAGTCGGACGAGCAGTACTTC. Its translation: CAISEVGSQSDEQYF.